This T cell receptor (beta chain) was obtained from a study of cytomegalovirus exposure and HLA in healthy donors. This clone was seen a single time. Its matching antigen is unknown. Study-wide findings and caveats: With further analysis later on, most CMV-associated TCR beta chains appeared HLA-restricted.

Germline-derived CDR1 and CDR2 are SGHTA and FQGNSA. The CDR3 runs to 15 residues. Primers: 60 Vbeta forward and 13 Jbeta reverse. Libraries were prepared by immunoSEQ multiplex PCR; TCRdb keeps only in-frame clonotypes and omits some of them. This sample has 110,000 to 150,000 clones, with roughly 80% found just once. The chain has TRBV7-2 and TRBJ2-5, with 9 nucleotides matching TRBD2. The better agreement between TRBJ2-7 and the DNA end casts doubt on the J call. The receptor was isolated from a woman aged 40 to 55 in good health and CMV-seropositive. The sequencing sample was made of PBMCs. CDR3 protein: CASSSSLAGSYEQYF. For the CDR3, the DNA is TGTGCCAGCAGCTCCTCACTAGCGGGCTCCTACGAGCAGTACTTC.